A single T cell receptor beta chain is shown here with its context. Its matching antigen is unknown. The sample is drawn from a study of cytomegalovirus exposure and HLA in healthy donors. Study-wide findings and caveats: Previous analysis showed most TCR beta V segments were productive about 87% or about 30% of the time. Reports state that TCR beta sequences accurately predicted most subjects' HLA-A and HLA-B alleles. According to a later analysis, most TCR beta chains associated with CMV appeared HLA-restricted.

The V and J ends lost 0 bases and 4 bases respectively, with 10 bases between them. The length of the CDR3 is 14 residues. Germline V gives CDR1 SGDLS, CDR2 YYNGEE. PCR involved 60 Vbeta and 13 Jbeta primers. Clones were sequenced by immunoSEQ multiplex PCR, and TCRdb holds only the in-frame ones, with some missing. The sample consists of some 160,000 clones, 75% to 90% of them appearing once. There were likely unrecorded immune exposures, though donors were nominally healthy when sampled. The chain employs TRBV9 and TRBJ1-1; D possibly corresponds to TRBD1 (5 bases). This TCR was recovered from a woman in her late teens or twenties in good health and CMV-seronegative. Sequencing was done on a sample of PBMCs. The CDR3 DNA is TGTGCCAGCAGCGTAGAGGCGGGGGGCACTGAAGCTTTCTTT. This translates into CASSVEAGGTEAFF.